These 12 T cell receptor beta chains were all obtained from the same sample, sequenced in a study of blood T cell repertoires in COVID-19. Measured with immunoSEQ multiplex PCR; TCRdb has only the in-frame clones, and not every one. The top ten clones hold 7.5% of a sample with some 240,000 clones, roughly four fifths of them seen once. Sequencing used peripheral blood. The receptors shown here come from a woman older than 75 with COVID-19, enrolled during active disease.

The chain joins TRBV5-1 to TRBJ2-3; D remains unclear. Trimming took 9 bases from V and 0 from J, leaving 20 bases between them. The germline V gene has CDR1 SGHRS and CDR2 YFSETQ. The CDR3 sequence is 16 residues long. Here the CDR3 DNA reads TGCGCCACCAAACTCTGGGCCTCCGGAAGCACAGATACGCAGTATTTT. Encoded protein: CATKLWASGSTDTQYF.

J is TRBJ2-2 and V is TRBV9, with D perhaps matching TRBD2 (6 bases). CDR1 and CDR2 (germline): SGDLS, YYNGEE. This CDR3 is built from 12 residues. V lost 1 base and J 12 bases, leaving 10 bases between the germline ends. As DNA, the CDR3 is TGTGCCAGCAGCGTACGGGGAGGTCAGCTGTTTTTT. This gives the protein CASSVRGGQLFF. Complete variable domain (other parts from reference TRBV9 and TRBJ2-2): DSGVTQTPKHLITATGQRVTLRCSPRSGDLSVYWYQQSLDQGLQFLIQYYNGEERAKGNILERFSAQQFPDLHSELNLSSLELGDSALYFCASSVRGGQLFFGEGSRLTVL.

This sequence joins TRBV3-1 (or the pseudogene TRBV3-2) and TRBJ2-5; maybe TRBD1 (6 bases). V was trimmed by 4 bases and J by 3 bases, leaving 15 bases between them. This CDR3 has 15 residues. Germline lookup yields CDR1 LGHDT and CDR2 YNNKEL (reference sequence). The CDR3 protein is CASSPGAALEETQYF. The CDR3 DNA follows: TGTGCCAGCAGCCCAGGGGCAGCGCTTGAAGAGACCCAGTACTTC.

The DNA for the CDR3 is TGTGCCTGGAGCGATATACAGGGGGTCAATCAGCCCCAGCATTTT. This translates into CAWSDIQGVNQPQHF. The rearrangement uses TRBV30 and TRBJ1-5; the match to TRBD1 covers 8 bases. Germline trimming cut 3 bases from V and 3 bases from J; bases unmatched to any gene: 7. CDR1 GTSNPN and CDR2 SVGIG come from the germline V gene (reference sequence). The CDR3 consists of 15 residues.

This sequence joins TRBV5-1 and TRBJ2-1, with 8 bases aligning to TRBD1. CDR3 length: 16 amino acids. The germline gives CDR1 SGHRS, CDR2 YFSETQ. V trimming: 0 bases; J trimming: 3 bases; junction bases outside the gene matches: 5. The CDR3 nucleotides are TGCGCCAGCAGCTTGGCGCAGGGGGCCCTCTACAATGAGCAGTTCTTC. Protein: CASSLAQGALYNEQFF.

The chain combines TRBV2 with TRBJ2-1, with D tentatively TRBD2 (7 bases). Germline V lookup: CDR1 SNHLY, CDR2 FYNNEI. Deletions cut 6 bases from V and 0 bases from J, with 12 bases between. There are 15 residues in the CDR3. CDR3 in amino acids: CASRFRGGSYNEQFF. As DNA, the CDR3 is TGTGCCAGCAGGTTTAGGGGGGGCTCCTACAATGAGCAGTTCTTC.

The V gene is TRBV24-1, the J gene TRBJ2-7; D perhaps matches TRBD2 (6 bases). The V gene lost 4 bases and the J gene lost 2 bases, with 14 bases spanning the gap. The CDR3 is made up of 15 amino acids. CDR1 is KGHDR, CDR2 SFDVKD, per germline. Here the CDR3 DNA reads TGTGCCACCAGTGACCCGACTAGTGGTGCCTACGAGCAGTACTTC. Its protein product is CATSDPTSGAYEQYF.

The V and J genes are TRBV28 and TRBJ1-4; possibly TRBD1 for D (6 bases). The CDR3 sequence is 14 residues long. Germline V gene data show CDR1 as MDHEN and CDR2 as SYDVKM. Between the trimmed V and J ends, which lost 6 bases and 4 bases, there was a span of 12 bases. CDR3 region: CASRLDRGNEKLFF. As DNA, the CDR3 is TGTGCCAGCAGGTTGGACAGAGGTAATGAAAAACTGTTTTTT.

The chain combines TRBV15 with TRBJ1-5; 7 bases are shared with TRBD1. V lost 8 bases and J lost 5; bases outside the gene matches: 15. This CDR3 is 16 amino acids long. Germline V gene lookup returns CDR1 LNHNV and CDR2 YYDKDF (reference sequence). In DNA, the CDR3 is TGTGCCACCGCGGCAACCAGGGGGATATCGGATCAGCCCCAGCATTTT. Its protein product is CATAATRGISDQPQHF.

The V and J genes are TRBV7-9 and TRBJ1-1, with D possibly matching TRBD1 (5 bases). V lost 6 bases and J 4 bases, leaving 15 bases between the germline ends. The CDR3 totals 14 residues. Germline V lookup: CDR1 SEHNR, CDR2 FQNEAQ (reference sequence). The chain's CDR3 is CASRGQSGGTEAFF. For the CDR3, the DNA is TGTGCCAGCAGGGGTCAGTCCGGGGGCACTGAAGCTTTCTTT.

The chain uses TRBV9 and TRBJ1-3; unclear D gene. Deletions cut 5 bases from V and 0 bases from J, with 6 bases between. The germline V gene encodes CDR1 SGDLS and CDR2 YYNGEE. This CDR3 has 13 amino acids. CDR3 amino acids: CASRRSSGNTIYF. In nucleotides, the CDR3 is TGTGCCAGCAGGAGGAGCTCTGGAAACACCATATATTTT.

This chain links TRBV5-1 with TRBJ2-7, with D maybe TRBD1 (6 bases). From germline, CDR1 is SGHRS and CDR2 YFSETQ. V was cut by 6 bases and J by 0 bases, with 19 bases left in between. The CDR3 consists of 16 residues. For the CDR3, the DNA is TGCGCCAGCACCCCTGGGATGGGGGCGGGCTCCTACGAGCAGTACTTC. Its protein product is CASTPGMGAGSYEQYF. Variable domain in full (rest from reference TRBV5-1 and TRBJ2-7): KAGVTQTPRYLIKTRGQQVTLSCSPISGHRSVSWYQQTPGQGLQFLFEYFSETQRNKGNFPGRFSGRQFSNSRSEMNVSTLELGDSALYLCASTPGMGAGSYEQYFGPGTRLTVT.